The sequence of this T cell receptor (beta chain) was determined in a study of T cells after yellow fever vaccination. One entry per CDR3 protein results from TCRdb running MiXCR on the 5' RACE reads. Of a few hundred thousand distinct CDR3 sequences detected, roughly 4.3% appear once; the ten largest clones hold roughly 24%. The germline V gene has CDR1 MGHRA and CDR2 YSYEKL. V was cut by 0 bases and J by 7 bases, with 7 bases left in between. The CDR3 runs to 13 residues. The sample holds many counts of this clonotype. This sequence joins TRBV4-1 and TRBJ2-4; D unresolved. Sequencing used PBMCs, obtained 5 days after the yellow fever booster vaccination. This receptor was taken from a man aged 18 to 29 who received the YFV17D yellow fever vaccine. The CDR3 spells CASSQDRWNIQYF. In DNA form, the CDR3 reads TGCGCCAGCAGCCAAGATAGGTGGAACATTCAGTACTTC.